A selection of T cell receptor beta chains follows, all from one sample in a study of PD-1 blockade in mismatch repair-deficient tumors. TCRdb keeps only in-frame clones here, not all; method: immunoSEQ multiplex PCR. The table has 77,000 or so clones, approximately 80% seen once; the top ten hold around 5.1%. The source material was peripheral blood, sampled 44 weeks after starting pembrolizumab. These receptors all stem from an adult with mismatch repair-deficient cancer. Both conserved end residues are trimmed from each CDR3. Each record gives: CDR3 protein, J gene, V gene.

cdr3_aa: ASSLDRGRSYEQY; j_call: TRBJ2-7; v_call: TRBV19
cdr3_aa: ASGGGWGPGDTGELF; j_call: TRBJ2-2; v_call: TRBV4-1
cdr3_aa: ASSIAIGSTEAF; j_call: TRBJ1-1; v_call: TRBV19
cdr3_aa: ASSLEVGATREQY; j_call: TRBJ2-7; v_call: TRBV7-9
cdr3_aa: ASSQVVENTEAF; j_call: TRBJ1-1; v_call: TRBV4-1
cdr3_aa: ASSPRDSYNEQF; j_call: TRBJ2-1; v_call: TRBV13
cdr3_aa: ASSPPDSGSYEQY; j_call: TRBJ2-7; v_call: TRBV18
cdr3_aa: ATSRGLASETQY; j_call: TRBJ2-5; v_call: TRBV15
cdr3_aa: ATKSGAHLSTEAF; j_call: TRBJ1-1; v_call: TRBV7-8
cdr3_aa: ASSTVGEQY; j_call: TRBJ2-7; v_call: TRBV6-5
cdr3_aa: ASSPQKQGSGTEAF; j_call: TRBJ1-1; v_call: TRBV18
cdr3_aa: ASSVADRGYT; j_call: TRBJ1-2; v_call: TRBV7-9
cdr3_aa: ASSLAWTSGSDNEQF; j_call: TRBJ2-1; v_call: TRBV7-6
cdr3_aa: ASSQSTGQPQH; j_call: TRBJ1-5; v_call: TRBV18
cdr3_aa: ASSSLTGELF; j_call: TRBJ2-2; v_call: TRBV7-9
cdr3_aa: ASSGGENIQY; j_call: TRBJ2-4; v_call: TRBV2
cdr3_aa: ASSAGYEQY; j_call: TRBJ2-7; v_call: TRBV6-5
cdr3_aa: ASSPWTGPMNTEAF; j_call: TRBJ1-1; v_call: TRBV11-2
cdr3_aa: ASSTQDRGAEGAF; j_call: TRBJ1-1; v_call: TRBV19
cdr3_aa: ASSLGSSGPYNEQF; j_call: TRBJ2-1; v_call: TRBV5-1
cdr3_aa: ASSLKFRYGYT; j_call: TRBJ1-2; v_call: TRBV7-2
cdr3_aa: ASSLYGDSDGYT; j_call: TRBJ1-2; v_call: TRBV7-3
cdr3_aa: ASSYLSNEQY; j_call: TRBJ2-7; v_call: TRBV6-6
cdr3_aa: ASGAQQGGQNIQY; j_call: TRBJ2-4; v_call: TRBV6-5
cdr3_aa: AWTPPGQVYNEQF; j_call: TRBJ2-1; v_call: TRBV30
cdr3_aa: ASSQAPAREETQY; j_call: TRBJ2-5; v_call: TRBV4-3
cdr3_aa: ASSARLNEQF; j_call: TRBJ2-1; v_call: TRBV25-1
cdr3_aa: ASSFGSSYNEQF; j_call: TRBJ2-1; v_call: TRBV7-8
cdr3_aa: ASSSLNYGYT; j_call: TRBJ1-2; v_call: TRBV7-9
cdr3_aa: ASSDSPLGTDTQY; j_call: TRBJ2-3; v_call: TRBV19
cdr3_aa: SVEWPSSTDTQY; j_call: TRBJ2-3; v_call: TRBV29-1
cdr3_aa: ASSEDSNYGYT; j_call: TRBJ1-2; v_call: TRBV4-2
cdr3_aa: ASSGTLSSYEQY; j_call: TRBJ2-7; v_call: TRBV27
cdr3_aa: ASSPPVASNEQF; j_call: TRBJ2-1; v_call: TRBV18
cdr3_aa: ASSLGQGYQETQY; j_call: TRBJ2-5; v_call: TRBV5-1
cdr3_aa: ASSNNSLGETQY; j_call: TRBJ2-5; v_call: TRBV21-1
cdr3_aa: ASSSLAGGSTDTQY; j_call: TRBJ2-3; v_call: TRBV28
cdr3_aa: ASSSGTAMNTEAF; j_call: TRBJ1-1; v_call: TRBV7-9
cdr3_aa: ASMPRGRNEQF; j_call: TRBJ2-1; v_call: TRBV5-4
cdr3_aa: ASSTGLGPVLATNEKLF; j_call: TRBJ1-4; v_call: TRBV19
cdr3_aa: ASRQGAASGGTQY; j_call: TRBJ2-3; v_call: TRBV11-2
cdr3_aa: ASSLGGGSGGSYNEQF; j_call: TRBJ2-1; v_call: TRBV7-2
cdr3_aa: ASSPASGSSYNEQF; j_call: TRBJ2-1; v_call: TRBV5-4
cdr3_aa: ASRLRKKGNEPQH; j_call: TRBJ1-5; v_call: TRBV12-2
cdr3_aa: ASSQGHAEQY; j_call: TRBJ2-7; v_call: TRBV14
cdr3_aa: ASSPGTSDIQY; j_call: TRBJ2-4; v_call: TRBV5-1
cdr3_aa: ASSLDRGRDEQF; j_call: TRBJ2-1; v_call: TRBV6-4
cdr3_aa: ASSSRGYGYNEQF; j_call: TRBJ2-1; v_call: TRBV5-1
cdr3_aa: ASSAKRGGPALNQPQH; j_call: TRBJ1-5; v_call: TRBV6-1
cdr3_aa: ASSVSGNPTGELF; j_call: TRBJ2-2; v_call: TRBV10-1
cdr3_aa: ATEGRASYEQY; j_call: TRBJ2-7; v_call: TRBV6-5
cdr3_aa: ASSPRAFSGNTIY; j_call: TRBJ1-3; v_call: TRBV6-5
cdr3_aa: ATEGGAKQY; j_call: TRBJ2-7; v_call: TRBV6-5
cdr3_aa: ASTPPDPRVEQF; j_call: TRBJ2-1; v_call: TRBV28
cdr3_aa: ASSRDLRDEQF; j_call: TRBJ2-1; v_call: TRBV6-4
cdr3_aa: ASSLASRGTGSGGTQY; j_call: TRBJ2-5; v_call: TRBV7-6